One TCR beta chain is described in this entry. The table came from immunoSEQ multiplex PCR; TCRdb's copy has only in-frame clones and leaves some out. The sample gives 240,000 or so clones, roughly 77% of which show up once; about 3.1% is in the top ten. The data originate from a study of blood T cell repertoires in COVID-19. CDR1 and CDR2 from the germline V gene are LGHDT and YNNKEL (reference sequence). V gave up 4 bases and J gave up 8 bases, with 9 bases separating them. The CDR3 consists of 12 residues. The source of this sequence is a woman of 80 years or more with acute or convalescent COVID-19. The chain combines TRBV3-1 (or the pseudogene TRBV3-2) with TRBJ2-1; tentatively, D is TRBD1 (6 bases). The sequencing input was peripheral blood. CDR3 in DNA: TGTGCCAGCAGCCCCCAGGGGTATGAGCAGTTCTTC. It is translated as CASSPQGYEQFF.